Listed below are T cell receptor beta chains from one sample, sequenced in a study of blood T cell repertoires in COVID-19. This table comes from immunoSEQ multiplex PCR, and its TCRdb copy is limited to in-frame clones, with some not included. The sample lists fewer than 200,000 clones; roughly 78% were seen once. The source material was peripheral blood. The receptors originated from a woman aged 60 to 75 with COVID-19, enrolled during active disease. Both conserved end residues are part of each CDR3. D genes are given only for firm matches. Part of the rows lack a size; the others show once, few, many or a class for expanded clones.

cdr3_nt: TGTGCCAGCAGTTTACCAGGGGCGAGGGCTGGAAACACCATATATTTT
cdr3_aa: CASSLPGARAGNTIYF
j_call: TRBJ1-3
clone_size: .
d_call: .
v_call: TRBV28

cdr3_nt: TGTGCCAGCAGCCATCATAGCGGGGGGAACACCGGGGAGCTGTTTTTT
cdr3_aa: CASSHHSGGNTGELFF
j_call: TRBJ2-2
clone_size: .
d_call: TRBD2
v_call: TRBV7-9

cdr3_nt: TGTGCCAGCAGCTTAGGGGCGACAGATACGCAGTATTTT
cdr3_aa: CASSLGATDTQYF
j_call: TRBJ2-3
clone_size: .
d_call: .
v_call: TRBV5-4

cdr3_nt: TGTGCCTCCAGAGGGGGGGCTTCCTACAATGAGCAGTTCTTC
cdr3_aa: CASRGGASYNEQFF
j_call: TRBJ2-1
clone_size: once
d_call: .
v_call: TRBV19

cdr3_nt: TGTGCCAGTAGTATCGGACTAGCGGGGGGCTCCTACAATGAGCAGTTCTTC
cdr3_aa: CASSIGLAGGSYNEQFF
j_call: TRBJ2-1
clone_size: once
d_call: TRBD2
v_call: TRBV19

cdr3_nt: TGTGCCAGCAGTTATATAGAGAACACTGAAGCTTTCTTT
cdr3_aa: CASSYIENTEAFF
j_call: TRBJ1-1
clone_size: .
d_call: .
v_call: TRBV12-3/TRBV12-4

cdr3_nt: TGTGCCAGCAGCCAGGGGGGACCCAATGAAAAACTGTTTTTT
cdr3_aa: CASSQGGPNEKLFF
j_call: TRBJ1-4
clone_size: .
d_call: .
v_call: TRBV14

cdr3_nt: TGTGCCAGCTCAGAGTCCCCCCTCTCTGGAAACACCATATATTTT
cdr3_aa: CASSESPLSGNTIYF
j_call: TRBJ1-3
clone_size: .
d_call: .
v_call: TRBV18

cdr3_nt: TGTGCCAGCAGCCAACCTTCGGCAGGGGTGGACAATGAGCAGTTCTTC
cdr3_aa: CASSQPSAGVDNEQFF
j_call: TRBJ2-1
clone_size: .
d_call: .
v_call: TRBV4-2

cdr3_nt: TGTGCCAGTAGTATAGCCCTCGGGGGAGATCAGCCCCAGCATTTT
cdr3_aa: CASSIALGGDQPQHF
j_call: TRBJ1-5
clone_size: few
d_call: .
v_call: TRBV19

cdr3_nt: TGTGCCAGCAGCCAAGTGGGGGGAACCCATGGCTACACCTTC
cdr3_aa: CASSQVGGTHGYTF
j_call: TRBJ1-2
clone_size: .
d_call: .
v_call: TRBV3-1/TRBV3-2

cdr3_nt: TGTGCCAGCAGCTTGCTAGCGGGAAGTAGTGAGCAGTTCTTC
cdr3_aa: CASSLLAGSSEQFF
j_call: TRBJ2-1
clone_size: .
d_call: TRBD2
v_call: TRBV7-2

cdr3_nt: TGTGCCAGTAGTAGAGGACAGCCTCTCTCTGGAAACACCATATATTTT
cdr3_aa: CASSRGQPLSGNTIYF
j_call: TRBJ1-3
clone_size: .
d_call: .
v_call: TRBV19

cdr3_nt: TGTGCCATCAAGCGGACTAGCGGGGTTGGGGAGCAGTTCTTC
cdr3_aa: CAIKRTSGVGEQFF
j_call: TRBJ2-1
clone_size: .
d_call: TRBD2
v_call: TRBV10-3

cdr3_nt: TGTGCCAGCAGACACAGGGGTCCTTACCTCTATGGCTACACCTTC
cdr3_aa: CASRHRGPYLYGYTF
j_call: TRBJ1-2
clone_size: .
d_call: TRBD1
v_call: TRBV28

cdr3_nt: TGTGCCAGTAGTAAAGGACAGGGCACAGATACGCAGTATTTT
cdr3_aa: CASSKGQGTDTQYF
j_call: TRBJ2-3
clone_size: .
d_call: TRBD1
v_call: TRBV19

cdr3_nt: TGTGCCAGCAGCTTAGACAACAGAAACTACGAGCAGTACTTC
cdr3_aa: CASSLDNRNYEQYF
j_call: TRBJ2-7
clone_size: .
d_call: .
v_call: TRBV7-2

cdr3_nt: TGTGCCAGCAGGGACGGCAGTGAGGCCACTGAAGCTTTCTTT
cdr3_aa: CASRDGSEATEAFF
j_call: TRBJ1-1
clone_size: few
d_call: .
v_call: TRBV6-4

cdr3_nt: TGTGCCAGCAGTCCCTGGACAGGGGGTGGCAATCAGCCCCAGCATTTT
cdr3_aa: CASSPWTGGGNQPQHF
j_call: TRBJ1-5
clone_size: .
d_call: TRBD1
v_call: TRBV27

cdr3_nt: TGTGCCAGCAGCTTCCCGAACGGCTACGAGCAGTACTTC
cdr3_aa: CASSFPNGYEQYF
j_call: TRBJ2-7
clone_size: .
d_call: .
v_call: TRBV7-9

cdr3_nt: TGTGCCACCAGCAGGGGACTAGCGGGAGAAGTAGATACGCAGTATTTT
cdr3_aa: CATSRGLAGEVDTQYF
j_call: TRBJ2-3
clone_size: .
d_call: TRBD2
v_call: TRBV15

cdr3_nt: TGCAGCGTCGAGGAGGGGCCGAACACTGAAGCTTTCTTT
cdr3_aa: CSVEEGPNTEAFF
j_call: TRBJ1-1
clone_size: few
d_call: .
v_call: TRBV29-1

cdr3_nt: TGTGCCAGCAGCTTGGCTTCAGATACGCAGTATTTT
cdr3_aa: CASSLASDTQYF
j_call: TRBJ2-3
clone_size: .
d_call: .
v_call: TRBV7-9

cdr3_nt: TGTGCCAGCAGCGTCGGAACAGAGTTCTCTGGAAACACCATATATTTT
cdr3_aa: CASSVGTEFSGNTIYF
j_call: TRBJ1-3
clone_size: .
d_call: .
v_call: TRBV9

cdr3_nt: TGCGCCAGCAGCTCAGGACTAGCGGGGGTCGCCGGGGAGCTGTTTTTT
cdr3_aa: CASSSGLAGVAGELFF
j_call: TRBJ2-2
clone_size: .
d_call: TRBD2
v_call: TRBV5-1

cdr3_nt: TGTGCCAGCAGTTCCAGGGTGGGTGAAAAACTGTTTTTT
cdr3_aa: CASSSRVGEKLFF
j_call: TRBJ1-4
clone_size: .
d_call: .
v_call: TRBV27

cdr3_nt: TGTGCCAGCAGCCAAGATCTCAGGAACTATGGCTACACCTTC
cdr3_aa: CASSQDLRNYGYTF
j_call: TRBJ1-2
clone_size: .
d_call: .
v_call: TRBV3-1/TRBV3-2

cdr3_nt: TGTGCCAGCAGTCTAGCGGACCGGAGCACAGATACGCAGTATTTT
cdr3_aa: CASSLADRSTDTQYF
j_call: TRBJ2-3
clone_size: .
d_call: TRBD2
v_call: TRBV2

cdr3_nt: TGTGCCAGCAGCTTAGGGGGCTGGCAAGAGACCCAGTACTTC
cdr3_aa: CASSLGGWQETQYF
j_call: TRBJ2-5
clone_size: .
d_call: .
v_call: TRBV11-2

cdr3_nt: TGTGCCAGCAGCTCGACTAGCGGACTTTCGGGTAGGGCAGATACGCAGTATTTT
cdr3_aa: CASSSTSGLSGRADTQYF
j_call: TRBJ2-3
clone_size: once
d_call: TRBD2
v_call: TRBV7-2

cdr3_nt: TGTGCCAGCAGGGGAGGGACGGCACCTTATGGCTACACCTTC
cdr3_aa: CASRGGTAPYGYTF
j_call: TRBJ1-2
clone_size: .
d_call: .
v_call: TRBV28

cdr3_nt: TGTGCCAGTAGTATTGGACATTTGTCATATAGCAATCAGCCCCAGCATTTT
cdr3_aa: CASSIGHLSYSNQPQHF
j_call: TRBJ1-5
clone_size: .
d_call: .
v_call: TRBV19

cdr3_nt: TGTGCCAGCAGCCTCGGACTTGCCAGCTCCTACGAGCAGTACTTC
cdr3_aa: CASSLGLASSYEQYF
j_call: TRBJ2-7
clone_size: .
d_call: .
v_call: TRBV9